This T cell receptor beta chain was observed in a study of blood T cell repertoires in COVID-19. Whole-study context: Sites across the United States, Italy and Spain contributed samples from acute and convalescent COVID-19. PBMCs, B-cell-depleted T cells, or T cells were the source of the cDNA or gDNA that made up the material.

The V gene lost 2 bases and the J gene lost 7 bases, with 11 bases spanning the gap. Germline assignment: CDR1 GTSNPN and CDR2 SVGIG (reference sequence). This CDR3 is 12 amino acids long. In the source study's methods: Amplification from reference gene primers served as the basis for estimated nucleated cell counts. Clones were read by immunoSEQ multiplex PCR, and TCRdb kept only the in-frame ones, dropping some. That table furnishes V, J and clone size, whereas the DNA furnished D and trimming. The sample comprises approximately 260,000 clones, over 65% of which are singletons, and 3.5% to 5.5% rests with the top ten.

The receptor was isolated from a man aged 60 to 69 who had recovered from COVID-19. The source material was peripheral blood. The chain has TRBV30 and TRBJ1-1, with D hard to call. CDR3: CAWSPRVFEAFF. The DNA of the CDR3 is TGTGCCTGGAGTCCCCGGGTCTTTGAAGCTTTCTTT.